The following is a TCR beta chain sequence with its context. The target antigen is unknown. Pooling covered second doses at about 4 or about 12 weeks. After removal of 3 bases from V and 3 bases from J, the junction contained 1 base not matched to a gene. Germline V gene sequence: CDR1 SGHRS, CDR2 YFSETQ. The CDR3 length is 15 residues. This specimen belongs to a study of T cell responses to AZD1222 COVID-19 vaccine. TCRdb keeps only in-frame clones here, not all; method: immunoSEQ multiplex PCR. Here the sample spans 130,000 to 150,000 clones, about 82% being singletons. Findings and limits, study-wide: Targeting of unmutated variant regions was reportedly seen in nearly half of spike-specific TCRs. Clonal diversity may have been underestimated in mostly white British donors. Only 5 to 7 AZD1222 recipients tested seropositive at baseline.

This TCR was sampled from an adult who received the AZD1222 COVID-19 vaccine. The sample here was peripheral blood, taken 28 days after the second AZD1222 dose. The chain has TRBV5-1 and TRBJ2-2; TRBD1 agrees at 11 bases. CDR3 sequence reads: CASSWDRGDTGELFF. The CDR3 nucleotides read TGCGCCAGCAGCTGGGACAGGGGGGACACCGGGGAGCTGTTTTTT.